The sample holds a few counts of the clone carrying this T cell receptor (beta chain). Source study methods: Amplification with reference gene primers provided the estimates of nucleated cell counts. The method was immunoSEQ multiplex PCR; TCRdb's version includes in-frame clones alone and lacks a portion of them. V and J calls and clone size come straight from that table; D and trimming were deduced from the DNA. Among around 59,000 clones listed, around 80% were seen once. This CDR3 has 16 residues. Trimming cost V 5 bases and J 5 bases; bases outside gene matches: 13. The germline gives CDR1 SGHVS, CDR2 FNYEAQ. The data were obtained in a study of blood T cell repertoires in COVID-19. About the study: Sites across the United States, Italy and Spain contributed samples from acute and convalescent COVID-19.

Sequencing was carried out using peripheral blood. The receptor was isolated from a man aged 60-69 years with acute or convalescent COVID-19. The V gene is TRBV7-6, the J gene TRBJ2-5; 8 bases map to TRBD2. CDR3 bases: TGTGCCAGCAGCCCCGGGGGGTTAGCGGGGTTGGAGACCCAGTACTTC. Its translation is CASSPGGLAGLETQYF. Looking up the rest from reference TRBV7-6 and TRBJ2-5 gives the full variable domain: GAGVSQSPRYKVTKRGQDVALRCDPISGHVSLYWYRQALGQGPEFLTYFNYEAQQDKSGLPNDRFSAERPEGSISTLTIQRTEQRDSAMYRCASSPGGLAGLETQYFGPGTRLLVL.